This TCR beta chain was identified in a study of OX40 agonist ivuxolimab in advanced cancers. This CDR3 has 13 residues. Germline V lookup: CDR1 MDHEN, CDR2 SYDVKM. The ends were cut back, 5 bases at V and 4 bases at J, with 11 bases in the middle. Overall study results and limits: CD8+ T cells averaged more expanded clones than CD4+.

TCRdb's copy holds only in-frame clones and misses some; the assay was immunoSEQ multiplex PCR. The data show 50,000 to 65,000 clones, about nine tenths seen once. In regard to this clone: Its antigen is not known.

The V gene is TRBV28, the J gene TRBJ1-2, with a possible D match to TRBD1 (5 bases). Sequences were derived from CD4+ or CD8+ T cells sorted from blood, sampled in a trial of the OX40 agonist ivuxolimab. The sequence was collected from an adult with an advanced solid tumor such as melanoma, head and neck, liver or kidney cancer. This CDR3 reads CASSLQGSYGYTF. DNA for the CDR3: TGTGCCAGCAGTCTTCAGGGATCCTATGGCTACACCTTC.